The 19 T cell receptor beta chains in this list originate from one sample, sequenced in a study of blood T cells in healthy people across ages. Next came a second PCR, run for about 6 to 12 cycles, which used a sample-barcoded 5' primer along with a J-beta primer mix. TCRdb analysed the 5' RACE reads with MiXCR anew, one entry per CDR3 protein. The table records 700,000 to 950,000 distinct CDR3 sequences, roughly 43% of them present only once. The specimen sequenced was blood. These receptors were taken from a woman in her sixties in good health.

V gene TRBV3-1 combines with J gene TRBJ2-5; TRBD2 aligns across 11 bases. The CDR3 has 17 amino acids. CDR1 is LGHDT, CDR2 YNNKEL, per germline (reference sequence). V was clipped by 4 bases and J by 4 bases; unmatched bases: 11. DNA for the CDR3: TGTGCCAGCAGCCCTTCTATAGCGGGGGGGCTAAGAGAGACCCAGTACTTC. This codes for CASSPSIAGGLRETQYF.

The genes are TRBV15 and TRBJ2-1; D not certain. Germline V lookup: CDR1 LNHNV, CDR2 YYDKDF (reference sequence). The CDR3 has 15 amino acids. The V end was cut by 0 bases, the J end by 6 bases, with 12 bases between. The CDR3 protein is CATSRDAGQVNEQFF. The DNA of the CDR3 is TGTGCCACCAGCAGAGATGCTGGGCAGGTCAATGAGCAGTTCTTC.

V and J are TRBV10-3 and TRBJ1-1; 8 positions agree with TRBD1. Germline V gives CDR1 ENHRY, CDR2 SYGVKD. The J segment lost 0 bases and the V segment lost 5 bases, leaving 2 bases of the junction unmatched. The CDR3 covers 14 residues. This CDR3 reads CAISLGQVNTEAFF. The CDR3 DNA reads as TGTGCCATCAGTTTGGGACAGGTGAACACTGAAGCTTTCTTT.

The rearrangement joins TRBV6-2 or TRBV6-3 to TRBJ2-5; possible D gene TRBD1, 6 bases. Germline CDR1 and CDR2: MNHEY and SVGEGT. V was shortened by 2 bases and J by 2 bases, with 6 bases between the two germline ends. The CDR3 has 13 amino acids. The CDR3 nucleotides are TGTGCCAGCAGTTACGGGACACAAGAGACCCAGTACTTC. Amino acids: CASSYGTQETQYF.

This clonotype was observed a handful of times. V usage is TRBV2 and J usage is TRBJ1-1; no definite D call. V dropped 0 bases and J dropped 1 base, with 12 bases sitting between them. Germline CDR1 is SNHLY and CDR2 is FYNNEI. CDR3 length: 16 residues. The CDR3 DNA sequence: TGTGCCAGCAGTGAAGCCTCGGGAGAACAGAACACTGAAGCTTTCTTT. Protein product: CASSEASGEQNTEAFF.

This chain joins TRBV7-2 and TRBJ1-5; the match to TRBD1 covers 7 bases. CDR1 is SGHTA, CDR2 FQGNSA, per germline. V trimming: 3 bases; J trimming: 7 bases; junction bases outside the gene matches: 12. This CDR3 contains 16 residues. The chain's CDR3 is CASSLNPWQGVQPQHF. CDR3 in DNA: TGTGCCAGCAGCTTGAATCCGTGGCAGGGGGTACAGCCCCAGCATTTT. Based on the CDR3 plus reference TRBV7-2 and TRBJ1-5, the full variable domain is GAGVSQSPSNKVTEKGKDVELRCDPISGHTALYWYRQSLGQGLEFLIYFQGNSAPDKSGLPSDRFSAERTGGSVSTLTIQRTQQEDSAVYLCASSLNPWQGVQPQHFGDGTRLSIL.

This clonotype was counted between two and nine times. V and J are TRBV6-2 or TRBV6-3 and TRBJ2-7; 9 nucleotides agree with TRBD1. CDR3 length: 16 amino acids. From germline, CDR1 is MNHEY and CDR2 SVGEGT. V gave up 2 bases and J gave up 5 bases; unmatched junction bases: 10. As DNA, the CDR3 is TGTGCCAGCAGTTACACCGACGGGACAGGGCGCCACGAGCAGTACTTC. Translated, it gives CASSYTDGTGRHEQYF.

The CDR3 region is CASSQDPGWDTEAFF. The CDR3 coding sequence is TGCGCCAGCAGCCAAGATCCAGGGTGGGACACTGAAGCTTTCTTT. This chain joins TRBV4-3 and TRBJ1-1; a possible D gene is TRBD1 (5 bases). The length of the CDR3 is 15 residues. Per germline, CDR1 LGHNA and CDR2 YSLEER. V lost 0 bases and J lost 3, with 11 bases in between.

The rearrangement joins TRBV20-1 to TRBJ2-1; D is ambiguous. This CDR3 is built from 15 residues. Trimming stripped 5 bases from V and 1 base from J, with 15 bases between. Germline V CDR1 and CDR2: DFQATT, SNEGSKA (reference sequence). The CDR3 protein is CSAWPLGASYNEQFF. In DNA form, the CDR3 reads TGCAGTGCTTGGCCCCTAGGTGCTTCCTACAATGAGCAGTTCTTC.

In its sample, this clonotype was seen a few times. As DNA, the CDR3 is TGCAGTGCTAGAGATTTGAGCGGGGTCAATGAGCAGTTCTTC. It is translated as CSARDLSGVNEQFF. The rearrangement uses TRBV20-1 and TRBJ2-1, with 7 bases matching TRBD2. This CDR3 has 14 amino acids. V was pared by 0 bases and J by 6 bases, with 5 bases of the junction left unmatched. In germline, CDR1 is DFQATT, CDR2 SNEGSKA (reference sequence).

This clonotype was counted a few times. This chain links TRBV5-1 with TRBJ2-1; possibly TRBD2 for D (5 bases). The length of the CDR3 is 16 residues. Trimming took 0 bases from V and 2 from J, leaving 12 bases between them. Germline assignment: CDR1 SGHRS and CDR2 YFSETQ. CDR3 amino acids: CASSLEMGEPYNEQFF. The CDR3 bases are TGCGCCAGCAGCTTGGAAATGGGAGAACCCTACAATGAGCAGTTCTTC.

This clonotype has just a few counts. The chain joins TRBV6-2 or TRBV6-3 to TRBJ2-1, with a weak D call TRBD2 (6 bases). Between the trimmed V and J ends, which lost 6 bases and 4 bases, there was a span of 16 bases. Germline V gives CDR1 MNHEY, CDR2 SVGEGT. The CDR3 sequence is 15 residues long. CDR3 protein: CASSPVVAVYNEQFF. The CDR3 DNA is TGTGCCAGCAGCCCCGTGGTAGCGGTATACAATGAGCAGTTCTTC.

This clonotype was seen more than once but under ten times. Here the CDR3 DNA reads TGTGCCAGCAGAGATATTTACACAGGGGGACCGCAGTACTTC. Translating it yields CASRDIYTGGPQYF. The V gene is TRBV6-6, the J gene TRBJ2-7, with 8 bases fitting TRBD1. The CDR3 has 14 amino acids. J gave up 9 bases and V 6 bases, and 13 bases lay outside the gene matches. Germline V gene lookup returns CDR1 MNHNY and CDR2 SVGAGI (reference sequence).

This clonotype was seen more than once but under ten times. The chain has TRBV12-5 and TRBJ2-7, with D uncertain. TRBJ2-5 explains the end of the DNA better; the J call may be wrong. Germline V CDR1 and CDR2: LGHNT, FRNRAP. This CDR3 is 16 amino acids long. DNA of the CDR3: TGTGCTAGTGGTTTCGGTACCTTCTCCCTCTCCGAGACCCAGTACTTC. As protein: CASGFGTFSLSETQYF.

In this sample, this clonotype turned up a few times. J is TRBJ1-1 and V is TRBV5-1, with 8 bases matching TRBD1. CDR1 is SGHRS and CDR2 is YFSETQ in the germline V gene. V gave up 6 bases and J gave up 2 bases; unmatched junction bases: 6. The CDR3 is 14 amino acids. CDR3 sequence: CASTPDRGNTEAFF. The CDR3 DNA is TGCGCCAGCACCCCTGACAGGGGAAACACTGAAGCTTTCTTT.

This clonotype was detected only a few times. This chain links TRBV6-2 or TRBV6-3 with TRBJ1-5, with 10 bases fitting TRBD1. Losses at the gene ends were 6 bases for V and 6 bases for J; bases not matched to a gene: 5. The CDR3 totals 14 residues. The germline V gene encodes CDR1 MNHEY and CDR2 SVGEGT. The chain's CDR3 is CASRTGGWGQPQHF. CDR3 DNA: TGTGCCAGCAGGACAGGGGGCTGGGGTCAGCCCCAGCATTTT.

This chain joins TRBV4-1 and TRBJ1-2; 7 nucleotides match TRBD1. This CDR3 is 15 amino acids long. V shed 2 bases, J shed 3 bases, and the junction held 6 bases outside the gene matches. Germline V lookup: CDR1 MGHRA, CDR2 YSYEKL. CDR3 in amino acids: CASSQPGQTYYGYTF. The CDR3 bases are TGCGCCAGCAGCCAACCGGGACAGACCTACTATGGCTACACCTTC.

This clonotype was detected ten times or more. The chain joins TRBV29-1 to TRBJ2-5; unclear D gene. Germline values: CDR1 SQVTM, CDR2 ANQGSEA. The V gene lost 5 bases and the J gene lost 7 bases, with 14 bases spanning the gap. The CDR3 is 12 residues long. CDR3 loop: CSVNLGSGTQYF. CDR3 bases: TGCAGCGTTAATCTGGGATCTGGGACCCAGTACTTC.

This CDR3 reads CASSQQGDEQYF. In nucleotides, the CDR3 is TGTGCCAGCAGTCAACAGGGCGACGAGCAGTACTTC. The chain links TRBV28 to TRBJ2-5, with D perhaps TRBD1 (6 bases). The J call may be mistaken, given a closer DNA end match to TRBJ2-7. The CDR3 extends over 12 amino acids. Germline assignment: CDR1 MDHEN and CDR2 SYDVKM.